Below are 5 T cell receptor beta chains sequenced from a single sample in a study of CD8 T cells in ankylosing spondylitis. TCRdb independently ran MiXCR on the 5' RACE reads; one entry per CDR3 protein. The data show around 320,000 distinct CDR3 sequences, 20% to 25% seen once. The sequenced sample consisted of blood, either unsorted or a sorted T cell fraction (not recorded which). The source of these receptors is a female donor with ankylosing spondylitis or in good health (not recorded which).

This clonotype was seen ten or more times. This chain joins TRBV7-2 and TRBJ2-7, with D hard to call. Per germline, CDR1 SGHTA and CDR2 FQGNSA. CDR3 length equals 13 residues. With 0 bases removed from V and 3 bases from J, the gap between germline ends came to 6 bases. In nucleotides, the CDR3 is TGTGCCAGCAGCTTAGCTACACTCTACGAGCAGTACTTC. Translation: CASSLATLYEQYF.

This clonotype has only a few counts. The chain carries TRBV7-2 and TRBJ2-2; D is unresolved. CDR3 size: 15 residues. Trimming stripped 1 base from V and 4 bases from J, with 10 bases between. The V gene's germline CDR1 is SGHTA and CDR2 FQGNSA. CDR3 sequence reads: CASSLVDALTGELFF. DNA for the CDR3: TGTGCCAGCAGCTTAGTAGACGCCCTCACCGGGGAGCTGTTTTTT.

J is TRBJ2-3 and V is TRBV7-2; tentatively, D is TRBD1 or TRBD2 (5 bases each). Germline CDR1 SGHTA, CDR2 FQGNSA. The V and J ends lost 5 bases and 2 bases respectively, with 11 bases between them. CDR3 length equals 14 residues. The CDR3 sequence is CASSGTGPTDTQYF. The CDR3, as DNA: TGTGCCAGCAGCGGGACGGGCCCCACAGATACGCAGTATTTT.

This clonotype turned up a few times. CDR3 in DNA: TGTGCCAGCAGCTTGGGGACAGCTGCTATAGAGCAGTACTTC. This encodes CASSLGTAAIEQYF. The genes are TRBV5-6 and TRBJ2-7; weak D call: TRBD1 (6 bases). CDR3 size: 14 residues. In germline, CDR1 is SGHDT, CDR2 YYEEEE. Trimming took 0 bases from V and 7 from J, leaving 14 bases between them.

V gene TRBV12-5 combines with J gene TRBJ1-3; D gene uncertain. There are 12 residues in the CDR3. V was clipped by 1 base and J by 4 bases, with 2 bases between them. CDR1 and CDR2 (germline): LGHNT, FRNRAP. The CDR3 DNA is TGTGCTAGTGGTTTGGACGGAAACACCATATATTTT. Translated: CASGLDGNTIYF.